This TCR beta chain derives from a study of cytomegalovirus exposure and HLA in healthy donors. Whole-study results and caveats: Researchers counted 164 TCR beta chains as cytomegalovirus-associated. In vitro testing confirmed a few CMV-associated chains as specific for CMV antigens.

Per germline, CDR1 MNHEY and CDR2 SMNVEV (reference sequence). V was cut by 2 bases and J by 0 bases, with 12 bases left in between. The CDR3 covers 16 residues. With respect to this clone: The antigen is unknown.

Here immunoSEQ multiplex PCR was the method, and the copy in TCRdb shows in-frame clones only, minus some. The sample yields about 84,000 clones, roughly 93% seen once. The chain combines TRBV27 with TRBJ2-3, with D perhaps TRBD1 (5 bases). The receptor comes from a man aged 25 to 45 in good health and CMV-seronegative. Material: PBMCs. The CDR3 DNA sequence: TGTGCCAGCAGTTTAGGTGGGGCCAAAAGCACAGATACGCAGTATTTT. Protein sequence: CASSLGGAKSTDTQYF.